This T cell receptor (beta chain) is from a study of blood T cell repertoires in COVID-19. This clone was counted a single time. Data came from immunoSEQ multiplex PCR; TCRdb stores just in-frame clones and leaves some out. Here the sample spans under 300,000 clones, approximately 88% being singletons. In terms of age and location, participants ranged from roughly 18 to 95 years and lived in approximately 26 US areas. Within 2 weeks before study entry, exposed participants met a COVID-19 case. V lost 0 bases and J 8 bases, leaving 9 bases between the germline ends. The CDR3 sequence is 14 residues long. Germline V gives CDR1 SGDLS, CDR2 YYNGEE.

The sequencing sample was made of PBMCs or T cells enriched from blood (not recorded which). The chain links TRBV9 to TRBJ1-6, with D unclear. This TCR was sampled from a woman between 35 and 50 years old who had been exposed to COVID-19. The chain's CDR3 is CASSVEDSDSPLHF. The CDR3 DNA reads TGTGCCAGCAGCGTAGAAGATTCGGATTCACCCCTCCACTTT.